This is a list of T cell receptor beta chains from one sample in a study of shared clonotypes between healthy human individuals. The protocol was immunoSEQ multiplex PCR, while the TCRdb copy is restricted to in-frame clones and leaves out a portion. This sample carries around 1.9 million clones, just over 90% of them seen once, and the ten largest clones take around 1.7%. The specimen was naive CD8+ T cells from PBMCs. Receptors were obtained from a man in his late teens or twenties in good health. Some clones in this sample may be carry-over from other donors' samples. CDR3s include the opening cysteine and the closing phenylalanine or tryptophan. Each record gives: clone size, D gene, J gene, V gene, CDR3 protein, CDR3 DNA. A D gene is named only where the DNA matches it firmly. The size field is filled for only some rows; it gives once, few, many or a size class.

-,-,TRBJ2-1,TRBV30,CAWSVLGPSYNEQFF,TGTGCCTGGAGTGTATTGGGGCCGTCCTACAATGAGCAGTTCTTC
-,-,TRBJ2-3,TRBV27,CASSAYIVGTDTQYF,TGTGCCAGCAGTGCCTACATTGTGGGCACAGATACGCAGTATTTT
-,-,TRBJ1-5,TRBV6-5,CASSARVFDQPQHF,TGTGCCAGCAGTGCTAGGGTTTTCGATCAGCCCCAGCATTTT
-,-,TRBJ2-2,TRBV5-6,CASSGPPNTGELFF,TGTGCCAGCAGCGGGCCCCCAAACACCGGGGAGCTGTTTTTT
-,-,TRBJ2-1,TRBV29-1,CSHVVSYNEQFF,TGCAGCCACGTTGTGTCCTACAATGAGCAGTTCTTC
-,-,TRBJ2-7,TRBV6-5,CASSYAGTALSYEQYF,TGTGCCAGCAGTTATGCGGGAACTGCCCTATCCTACGAGCAGTACTTC
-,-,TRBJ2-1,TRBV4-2,CASSQYGRENEQFF,TGTGCCAGCAGCCAATACGGCAGGGAGAATGAGCAGTTCTTC
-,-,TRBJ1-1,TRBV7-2,CASNLNTEAFF,TGTGCCAGCAACCTGAACACTGAAGCTTTCTTT
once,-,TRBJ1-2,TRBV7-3,CASSLEAGLGLGGYTF,TGTGCCAGCAGCTTAGAGGCAGGGTTAGGTCTAGGTGGCTACACCTTC
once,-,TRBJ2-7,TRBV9,CASSVDGRMYEQYF,TGTGCCAGCAGCGTAGACGGGAGAATGTACGAGCAGTACTTC
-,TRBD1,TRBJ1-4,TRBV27,CASSPGTGVREELFF,TGTGCCAGCAGTCCAGGGACAGGGGTGAGGGAAGAACTGTTTTTT
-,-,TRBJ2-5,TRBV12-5,CASGLVLGSLETQYF,TGTGCTAGTGGTTTGGTTCTGGGAAGTTTGGAGACCCAGTACTTC
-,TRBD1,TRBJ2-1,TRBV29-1,CSTRTGNYNEQFF,TGCAGCACCAGGACAGGCAACTACAATGAGCAGTTCTTC
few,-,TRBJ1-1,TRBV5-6,CASSIGGSEAFF,TGTGCCAGCAGCATAGGCGGGTCTGAAGCTTTCTTT
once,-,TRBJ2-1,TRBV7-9,CASSLGRSNREQFF,TGTGCCAGCAGCTTAGGGCGTTCAAATAGGGAGCAGTTCTTC
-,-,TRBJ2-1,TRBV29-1,CSVDPSRNEQFF,TGCAGCGTTGATCCCAGCCGCAATGAGCAGTTCTTC
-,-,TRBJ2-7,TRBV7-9,CASSLLGVSSYEQYF,TGTGCCAGCAGCCTCCTAGGCGTCAGCTCCTACGAGCAGTACTTC